This TCR beta chain was sequenced in a study of T cell responses to AZD1222 COVID-19 vaccine. Study context: Investigators merged groups given second doses at roughly 4 or roughly 12 weeks.

The CDR3 is 17 residues long. V gave up 5 bases and J gave up 7 bases; unmatched junction bases: 17. The germline gives CDR1 MDHEN, CDR2 SYDVKM. The protocol was immunoSEQ multiplex PCR, while the TCRdb copy is restricted to in-frame clones and leaves out a portion. Of about 260,000 clones in the sample, roughly 93% were seen once. J is TRBJ2-4 and V is TRBV28, with 7 bases lining up with TRBD2. The sample consisted of peripheral blood, taken on day 0 of AZD1222 vaccination. The sequence came from an adult in good health. CDR3 sequence: CASSPLLAGEMGNIQYF. In DNA form, the CDR3 reads TGTGCCAGCAGTCCACTTCTGGCGGGAGAAATGGGTAACATTCAGTACTTC.